This T cell receptor (beta chain) comes out of a study of regulatory T cells in long-lasting Graves disease. Time point in this sample: newly diagnosed GD, antithyroid drugs for less than 3 months. Preparation of the TCR library used RNA extracted from PBMCs. As a group, patients came from one endocrinology department in Xi'an, China. Through Arm-PCR of CDR3 regions and iRepertoire HTBI primers, TCR beta libraries were built. TCRdb re-called the multiplex PCR reads through MiXCR, storing one row per CDR3 protein. The table has fewer than 350,000 distinct CDR3 sequences, 18% seen once. Study results and caveats: Persistent patients shared more public clonotypes (about 3,000) than newly diagnosed patients (around 910). Since the sample size was small, accuracy may have been reduced. It was in persistent disease that TRBV28, TRBJ1-2 and TRBJ2-5 were favored.

V lost 0 bases, J lost 0 bases, and 6 bases lay in between. CDR1 and CDR2 (germline): DFQATT, SNEGSKA (reference sequence). This CDR3 comprises 14 residues. With respect to this clonotype: Its antigen is unknown.

Sequenced material: peripheral blood mononuclear cells (PBMCs), taken at new diagnosis, from a patient treated with antithyroid drugs. This clonotype was sampled from a female donor with Graves disease. The V call is TRBV20-1, the J call TRBJ2-1; D is perhaps TRBD2 (6 bases). For the CDR3, the DNA is TGCAGTGCTAGAGAGACTAGCTCCTACAATGAGCAGTTCTTC. This sequence encodes CSARETSSYNEQFF.